This T cell receptor (beta chain) was sequenced during a study of early T cells in non-severe SARS-CoV-2 infection. This clonotype was counted ten times or more. Its antigen is unidentified. Tagging with unique molecular identifiers was applied to individual cDNA molecules. TCRdb re-called the 5' RACE reads with MiXCR, one entry per CDR3 protein. The data hold over 80,000 distinct CDR3 sequences, with roughly 12% observed a single time. The germline V gene has CDR1 KGHDR and CDR2 SFDVKD. J gave up 6 bases and V 4 bases, and 7 bases lay outside the gene matches. This CDR3 contains 16 residues. Regarding the study as a whole: VDJdb-based annotation leaned toward anti-spike CD8 responses and missed private and CD4 specificities.

The input for sequencing was whole blood, taken at baseline. The genes are TRBV24-1 and TRBJ2-3; 12 bases map to TRBD1. The TCR comes from an adult who was a healthcare worker with PCR-confirmed SARS-CoV-2 infection or an uninfected control (not recorded which). The CDR3 is CATSDGDRGRADTQYF. The CDR3 DNA reads TGTGCCACCAGTGACGGGGACAGGGGGCGAGCTGATACGCAGTATTTT.